These T cell receptor beta chains were read from a single sample in a study of cytomegalovirus exposure and HLA in healthy donors. Clones were read by immunoSEQ multiplex PCR, and TCRdb kept only the in-frame ones, dropping some. This table has about 87,000 clones, 79% appearing once. Source material: PBMCs. These receptor sequences come from a woman between 40 and 55 years old in good health and CMV-seronegative. CDR3s include the opening cysteine and the closing phenylalanine or tryptophan. A D gene is named only where the DNA matches it firmly. A clone size is listed for some rows: how often the clone was seen (once, few, many), or a class if it is expanded.

J: TRBJ1-4
D: TRBD1
V: TRBV4-3
size: NA
CDR3: CASSQAGQAPEKLFF
DNA: TGCGCCAGCAGCCAAGCGGGACAGGCTCCAGAAAAACTGTTTTTT

J: TRBJ2-3
D: TRBD1
V: TRBV7-9
size: NA
CDR3: CASRRTGTDTQYF
DNA: TGTGCCAGCAGAAGGACAGGGACAGATACGCAGTATTTT

J: TRBJ2-5
D: TRBD2
V: TRBV7-2
size: NA
CDR3: CASSSLRTSGEGETQYF
DNA: TGTGCCAGCAGCTCCCTTCGGACTAGCGGGGAGGGGGAGACCCAGTACTTC

J: TRBJ2-1
D: TRBD2
V: TRBV4-2
size: NA
CDR3: CASSQQPGAGGPSNEQFF
DNA: TGTGCCAGCAGCCAACAGCCTGGGGCGGGGGGGCCCTCCAATGAGCAGTTCTTC

J: TRBJ1-2
D: NA
V: TRBV5-6
size: NA
CDR3: CASSPTSSYGYTF
DNA: TGTGCCAGCAGCCCGACAAGTTCCTATGGCTACACCTTC

J: TRBJ1-2
D: TRBD1
V: TRBV6-5
size: NA
CDR3: CASRRGQNYGYTF
DNA: TGTGCCAGCAGGAGGGGACAGAACTATGGCTACACCTTC

J: TRBJ1-2
D: NA
V: TRBV4-3
size: once
CDR3: CASSQDLTTSMSF
DNA: TGCGCCAGCAGCCAAGATCTCACTACGTCTATGTCCTTC

J: TRBJ1-2
D: TRBD1
V: TRBV29-1
size: NA
CDR3: CSFDRAYPF
DNA: TGCAGCTTCGACAGGGCCTACCCCTTC

J: TRBJ2-1
D: TRBD2
V: TRBV14
size: NA
CDR3: CASSQGTRATDEQFF
DNA: TGTGCCAGCAGCCAAGGGACTAGAGCCACCGATGAGCAGTTCTTC

J: TRBJ1-4
D: TRBD1
V: TRBV23-1
size: NA
CDR3: CASSQSGGQDANEKLFF
DNA: TGCGCCAGCAGTCAATCAGGGGGCCAAGATGCTAATGAAAAACTGTTTTTT

J: TRBJ1-6
D: NA
V: TRBV7-3
size: NA
CDR3: CASSADSSYNSPLHF
DNA: TGTGCCAGCAGCGCTGACAGCTCCTATAATTCACCCCTCCACTTT

J: TRBJ1-5
D: TRBD1
V: TRBV9
size: NA
CDR3: CASSVGTGGQPQHF
DNA: TGTGCCAGCAGCGTAGGGACAGGGGGTCAGCCCCAGCATTTT

J: TRBJ1-5
D: NA
V: TRBV27
size: NA
CDR3: CASSLLGAGNQGRQPQHF
DNA: TGTGCCAGCAGCCTCCTTGGAGCCGGGAACCAAGGTCGTCAGCCCCAGCATTTT

J: TRBJ1-2
D: NA
V: TRBV30
size: NA
CDR3: CAWHRVRVNYGYTF
DNA: TGTGCCTGGCACAGGGTCAGGGTTAACTATGGCTACACCTTC

J: TRBJ2-1
D: TRBD2
V: TRBV30
size: NA
CDR3: CAWSSGGAIGEQFF
DNA: TGTGCCTGGTCCAGCGGGGGGGCCATTGGTGAGCAGTTCTTC

J: TRBJ1-4
D: NA
V: TRBV30
size: NA
CDR3: CAWSVLATNEKLFF
DNA: TGTGCCTGGAGTGTTCTTGCAACTAATGAAAAACTGTTTTTT

J: TRBJ2-5
D: NA
V: TRBV10-3
size: NA
CDR3: CATRVRDQETQYF
DNA: TGTGCCACCAGGGTGCGAGACCAAGAGACCCAGTACTTC

J: TRBJ1-3
D: NA
V: TRBV6-1
size: NA
CDR3: CASSPSGGNTIYF
DNA: TGTGCCAGCAGCCCGTCCGGGGGAAACACCATATATTTT

J: TRBJ1-5
D: NA
V: TRBV30
size: NA
CDR3: CAWSHRGTNQPQHF
DNA: TGTGCCTGGTCTCATAGGGGCACCAATCAGCCCCAGCATTTT

J: TRBJ1-2
D: TRBD1
V: TRBV2
size: NA
CDR3: CASSGSGQGLIYGYTF
DNA: TGTGCCAGCAGTGGGTCAGGACAGGGGCTGATCTATGGCTACACCTTC

J: TRBJ2-3
D: NA
V: TRBV4-2
size: few
CDR3: CASRGAGGGTDTQYF
DNA: TGTGCCAGCAGGGGGGCCGGTGGGGGCACAGATACGCAGTATTTT

J: TRBJ2-7
D: TRBD1
V: TRBV2
size: NA
CDR3: CASSERGLIPYEQYF
DNA: TGTGCCAGCAGTGAAAGGGGGCTGATCCCCTACGAGCAGTACTTC